Listed here are 27 T cell receptor beta chains from one sample, sequenced in a study of CD8+ T cells in alopecia areata. As the sequencing template, cDNA was produced by extracting RNA and reverse transcribing it. Measured with immunoSEQ multiplex PCR; TCRdb has only the in-frame clones, and not every one. Among around 100,000 clones, about 60% were seen once, and the ten largest hold 8.5% to 10%. The sequenced sample was CD4+ T cells sorted from blood. These receptors were collected from a human donor in good health.

This clone was recorded a few times. The chain uses TRBV4-2 and TRBJ2-5; tentative D call: TRBD1 (6 bases). CDR1 is LGHNA, CDR2 YNFKEQ, per germline. V lost 2 bases and J lost 1, with 11 bases in between. The CDR3 loop spans 15 amino acids. CDR3 in DNA: TGTGCCAGCAGCCAAAGAGGACAGATCCAAGAGACCCAGTACTTC. Its protein is CASSQRGQIQETQYF.

The chain recombines TRBV18 with TRBJ2-3; D not certain. Germline V CDR1 and CDR2: KGHSH, LQKENI. CDR3 length: 14 amino acids. Trimming took 3 bases from V and 1 from J, leaving 8 bases between them. Here the CDR3 DNA reads TGTGCCAGCTCACCTGATATTGGCACAGATACGCAGTATTTT. It specifies CASSPDIGTDTQYF.

The chain recombines TRBV4-2 with TRBJ1-4, with TRBD1 matching over 11 bases. The CDR3 runs to 18 residues. The germline CDR1 and CDR2 sequences are LGHNA and YNFKEQ. V shed 2 bases, J shed 4 bases, and the junction held 9 bases outside the gene matches. The chain's CDR3 is CASSQLRGQGVLNEKLFF. The CDR3 nucleotides read TGTGCCAGCAGCCAACTTAGGGGACAGGGGGTGCTTAATGAAAAACTGTTTTTT.

The V call is TRBV29-1, the J call TRBJ2-7; weak D call: TRBD1 (6 bases). There are 11 residues in the CDR3. V shed 5 bases and J shed 6 bases, with 11 bases lying between them. Looked up from germline, CDR1 is SQVTM and CDR2 is ANQGSEA. The CDR3, as DNA: TGCAGCGTTAACAGGGTCGGCGAGCAGTACTTC. Translating gives CSVNRVGEQYF.

The chain links TRBV2 to TRBJ2-3, with D perhaps TRBD2 (5 bases). This CDR3 has 16 amino acids. V was shortened by 6 bases and J by 2 bases, with 18 bases between the two germline ends. CDR1 and CDR2 from the germline V gene are SNHLY and FYNNEI. CDR3 DNA: TGTGCCAGCAGGATGCAAGGTCGGAGGAACACAGATACGCAGTATTTT. Its protein is CASRMQGRRNTDTQYF. The complete variable domain, with remaining parts taken from reference TRBV2 and TRBJ2-3, reads EPEVTQTPSHQVTQMGQEVILRCVPISNHLYFYWYRQILGQKVEFLVSFYNNEISEKSEIFDDQFSVERPDGSNFTLKIRSTKLEDSAMYFCASRMQGRRNTDTQYFGPGTRLTVL.

This clone occurred a few times. The rearrangement joins TRBV5-6 to TRBJ2-5, with 9 bases aligning to TRBD1. There are 15 residues in the CDR3. Trimming took 4 bases from V and 5 from J; bases not matched to a gene: 9. Germline CDR1 and CDR2: SGHDT and YYEEEE. The CDR3, as DNA: TGTGCCAGCAGCCCATCGACAGGGGGATGGGAGACCCAGTACTTC. Translation gives CASSPSTGGWETQYF.

The V gene is TRBV5-1, the J gene TRBJ2-7, with 7 bases matching TRBD1. The J segment lost 1 base and the V segment lost 0 bases, leaving 4 bases of the junction unmatched. In germline, CDR1 is SGHRS, CDR2 YFSETQ. This CDR3 has 15 residues. DNA for the CDR3: TGCGCCAGCAGCTTGGGACCGGGACAGTCCTACGAGCAGTACTTC. Protein: CASSLGPGQSYEQYF.

The J gene is TRBJ2-5, the V gene TRBV30; no definite D call. Looked up from germline, CDR1 is GTSNPN and CDR2 is SVGIG (reference sequence). The CDR3 sequence is 14 residues long. The ends were cut back, 0 bases at V and 0 bases at J, with 8 bases in the middle. CDR3 amino acids: CAWSVGGNQETQYF. The CDR3 DNA is TGTGCCTGGAGTGTGGGCGGCAACCAAGAGACCCAGTACTTC.

This clone was detected only a few times. The chain couples TRBV6-5 to TRBJ1-6; 11 nucleotides align to TRBD1. The CDR3 runs to 15 residues. The germline V gene has CDR1 MNHEY and CDR2 SVGAGI. V lost 5 bases, J lost 10 bases, and 7 bases stayed unmatched. The CDR3 nucleotides read TGTGCCAGCAGTGGGGACAGGGGGTTGAGGTCACCCCTCCACTTT. It is translated as CASSGDRGLRSPLHF.

The J gene is TRBJ2-3, the V gene TRBV19; D is undetermined. Trimming stripped 4 bases from V and 6 bases from J, with 8 bases between. Germline loops: CDR1 LNHDA, CDR2 SQIVND (reference sequence). CDR3 length: 12 residues. The CDR3 coding sequence is TGTGCCAGTAGTAGCCGCAGGGATACGCAGTATTTT. Residues: CASSSRRDTQYF.

CDR3 amino acids: CSVGGTSNEKLFF. In nucleotides, the CDR3 is TGCAGCGTTGGCGGGACAAGTAATGAAAAACTGTTTTTT. The chain couples TRBV29-1 to TRBJ1-4; D perhaps matches TRBD1 (6 bases). The CDR3 totals 13 residues. The ends were cut back, 4 bases at V and 4 bases at J, with 10 bases in the middle. Germline-derived CDR1 and CDR2 are SQVTM and ANQGSEA.

The rearrangement links TRBV4-1 to TRBJ2-3; 8 bases agree with TRBD2. Germline V gene sequence: CDR1 MGHRA, CDR2 YSYEKL. The CDR3 totals 17 residues. V lost 1 base and J lost 6; bases outside the gene matches: 12. CDR3 sequence reads: CASSQVGGGPGTDTQYF. The CDR3 DNA reads as TGCGCCAGCAGCCAAGTCGGGGGGGGTCCCGGAACGGATACGCAGTATTTT.

This chain joins TRBV6-6 and TRBJ2-3; TRBD2 aligns across 7 bases. V trimming: 2 bases; J trimming: 3 bases; junction bases outside the gene matches: 5. The germline gives CDR1 MNHNY, CDR2 SVGAGI (reference sequence). The CDR3 has 15 amino acids. This CDR3 reads CASSYGEGGTDTQYF. CDR3 sequence (DNA): TGTGCCAGCAGTTACGGCGAGGGAGGGACAGATACGCAGTATTTT.

The rearrangement joins TRBV2 to TRBJ1-6; D uncertain. Germline V gene data show CDR1 as SNHLY and CDR2 as FYNNEI. Trimming took 4 bases from V and 7 from J, leaving 11 bases between them. The CDR3 runs 14 residues. The CDR3 reads CASSVRTQNSPLHF. As DNA, the CDR3 is TGTGCCAGCAGTGTCAGGACCCAAAATTCACCCCTCCACTTT.

The gene calls are TRBV4-3 and TRBJ1-6, with 8 bases that match TRBD1. The CDR3 runs 15 residues. Germline V gene data show CDR1 as LGHNA and CDR2 as YSLEER. V shed 0 bases and J 10 bases; nucleotides not matched to a gene: 5. The CDR3 spells CASSQDSDRASPLHF. The CDR3 coding sequence is TGCGCCAGCAGCCAAGATTCGGACAGGGCCTCACCCCTCCACTTT.

This clone has more than one count but fewer than ten. The chain uses TRBV7-9 and TRBJ1-1; the D gene is possibly TRBD1 (5 bases). V lost 0 bases and J 10 bases, leaving 12 bases between the germline ends. Germline V lookup: CDR1 SEHNR, CDR2 FQNEAQ (reference sequence). The CDR3 consists of 13 residues. CDR3 nucleotides: TGTGCCAGCAGCTTAGCTCTAACGGGGCGAGCTTTCTTT. It yields the protein CASSLALTGRAFF.

The chain joins TRBV30 to TRBJ1-2; TRBD1 agrees at 10 bases. Per germline, CDR1 GTSNPN and CDR2 SVGIG (reference sequence). J lost 3 bases, V lost 4 bases, and 8 bases had no gene match. The CDR3 spans 15 residues. The CDR3 region has the DNA TGTGCCTGGACGCCGGGACAGGGGTCCTACTATGGCTACACCTTC. Protein product: CAWTPGQGSYYGYTF.

On this clone: Other DNA sequences in the sample encode the same CDR3. The chain carries TRBV5-6 and TRBJ2-1; D gene uncertain. CDR1 is SGHDT and CDR2 is YYEEEE in the germline V gene. This CDR3 region has 11 residues. V was cut by 7 bases and J by 0 bases, with 2 bases left in between. In DNA, the CDR3 is TGTGCCAGCTCCTCCTACAATGAGCAGTTCTTC. This codes for CASSSYNEQFF.

J is TRBJ1-2 and V is TRBV2; D remains ambiguous. The CDR3 is made up of 9 amino acids. Trimming took 1 base from V and 9 from J, leaving 0 bases between them. Germline CDR1 SNHLY, CDR2 FYNNEI. The CDR3 reads CASSEGYTF. The CDR3 DNA sequence: TGTGCCAGCAGTGAAGGCTACACCTTC.

The chain employs TRBV2 and TRBJ1-5, with a possible D match to TRBD1 (5 bases). Germline CDR1 SNHLY, CDR2 FYNNEI. Between the trimmed V and J ends, which lost 7 bases and 4 bases, there was a span of 11 bases. This CDR3 has 13 amino acids. CDR3 nucleotide sequence: TGTGCCAGCACGGGACGGACTAATCAGCCCCAGCATTTT. Translation: CASTGRTNQPQHF.

The V gene is TRBV9, the J gene TRBJ1-4; D uncertain. Trimming cost V 1 base and J 5 bases, with 9 bases left between them. Germline V gene lookup returns CDR1 SGDLS and CDR2 YYNGEE. This CDR3 is 14 amino acids long. For the CDR3, the DNA is TGTGCCAGCAGCGTAACCGGGAAGAATGAAAAACTGTTTTTT. Its protein is CASSVTGKNEKLFF. The full variable domain, rest sourced from reference TRBV9 and TRBJ1-4, is DSGVTQTPKHLITATGQRVTLRCSPRSGDLSVYWYQQSLDQGLQFLIQYYNGEERAKGNILERFSAQQFPDLHSELNLSSLELGDSALYFCASSVTGKNEKLFFGSGTQLSVL.

The J gene is TRBJ1-5, the V gene TRBV30; D may be TRBD1 (5 bases). V gave up 2 bases and J gave up 4 bases, with 12 bases separating them. The CDR3 contains 14 residues. The V gene's germline CDR1 is GTSNPN and CDR2 SVGIG (reference sequence). This CDR3 is CAWSRLGGNQPQHF. The CDR3, as DNA: TGTGCCTGGAGTCGGTTGGGGGGGAATCAGCCCCAGCATTTT. The whole variable domain, filled in from reference TRBV30 and TRBJ1-5, reads SQTIHQWPATLVQPVGSPLSLECTVEGTSNPNLYWYRQAAGRGLQLLFYSVGIGQISSEVPQNLSASRPQDRQFILSSKKLLLSDSGFYLCAWSRLGGNQPQHFGDGTRLSIL.

The rearrangement joins TRBV7-2 to TRBJ1-5; D call uncertain. Germline lookup yields CDR1 SGHTA and CDR2 FQGNSA. CDR3 length: 13 amino acids. Trimming cost V 5 bases and J 2 bases, with 7 bases left between them. Here the CDR3 DNA reads TGTGCCAGCAGCCCCGTTGGCAATCAGCCCCAGCATTTT. It specifies CASSPVGNQPQHF.

CDR3 sequence reads: CASMSVWGGQPQHF. The CDR3 coding sequence is TGTGCCAGCATGTCGGTCTGGGGAGGTCAGCCCCAGCATTTT. The chain carries TRBV6-1 and TRBJ1-5; D is ambiguous. Germline CDR1 reads MNHNS; CDR2 reads SASEGT. The CDR3 contains 14 residues. With 7 bases removed from V and 6 bases from J, the gap between germline ends came to 16 bases.

This clone showed up just a few times. This chain uses TRBV29-1 with TRBJ2-5; 8 bases are shared with TRBD1. CDR1 and CDR2 from the germline V gene are SQVTM and ANQGSEA. The CDR3 length is 14 residues. Losses at the gene ends were 4 bases for V and 4 bases for J; bases not matched to a gene: 8. CDR3 residues: CSVADRGGGETQYF. The CDR3 region has the DNA TGCAGCGTTGCCGACAGGGGTGGGGGAGAGACCCAGTACTTC.

The chain joins TRBV27 to TRBJ1-1; maybe TRBD1 (5 bases). CDR3 length: 13 residues. V was shortened by 8 bases and J by 4 bases, with 14 bases between the two germline ends. The germline gives CDR1 MNHEY, CDR2 SMNVEV (reference sequence). CDR3 nucleotides: TGTGCCAGCCGGAGGGACTTAGGCACTGAAGCTTTCTTT. Its protein is CASRRDLGTEAFF.

The CDR3 loop reads CASSLPGQGNYGYTF. DNA of the CDR3: TGTGCCAGCAGCCTCCCGGGACAGGGGAACTATGGCTACACCTTC. The chain combines TRBV5-6 with TRBJ1-2, with 10 bases fitting TRBD1. The germline V gene encodes CDR1 SGHDT and CDR2 YYEEEE. Trimming took 4 bases from V and 2 from J; bases not matched to a gene: 5. The CDR3 totals 15 residues.